A selection of T cell receptor beta chains follows, all from one sample in a study of radiotherapy plus CTLA-4 blockade in lung cancer. The protocol was immunoSEQ multiplex PCR, while the TCRdb copy is restricted to in-frame clones and leaves out a portion. Of 42,000 or so clones listed, more than 75% were seen once; the top ten hold more than 20%. Material: peripheral blood, obtained from a patient treated with radiotherapy plus ipilimumab. These receptors all stem from a human donor with non-small cell lung cancer that progressed on radiotherapy plus ipilimumab. Both conserved end residues are part of each CDR3. Fields, in order: J gene, D gene, clone size, V gene, CDR3 protein, CDR3 DNA. D genes are given only for firm matches. Clone size is given for some rows only: seen once, a few or many times, or a class if the clone is expanded.

j_gene: TRBJ1-5; d_gene: TRBD1; abundance: -; v_gene: TRBV4-1; CDR3aa: CASSQGQGAGNQPQHF; CDR3nt: TGCGCCAGCAGCCAAGGACAGGGGGCTGGCAATCAGCCCCAGCATTTT
j_gene: TRBJ2-1; d_gene: TRBD2; abundance: -; v_gene: TRBV9; CDR3aa: CASSLLRGGSNEQFF; CDR3nt: TGTGCCAGCAGCCTTCTTCGGGGGGGGTCAAATGAGCAGTTCTTC
j_gene: TRBJ1-2; d_gene: -; abundance: -; v_gene: TRBV7-9; CDR3aa: CASSSNNYGYTF; CDR3nt: TGTGCCAGCAGCTCCAATAACTATGGCTACACCTTC
j_gene: TRBJ2-1; d_gene: TRBD2; abundance: once; v_gene: TRBV7-2; CDR3aa: CAISGGALTRGSYNEQFF; CDR3nt: TGTGCCATTAGCGGGGGGGCCCTGACTAGGGGATCCTACAATGAGCAGTTCTTC
j_gene: TRBJ1-5; d_gene: TRBD1; abundance: -; v_gene: TRBV6-6; CDR3aa: CASRSQQGGNQPQHF; CDR3nt: TGTGCCAGCAGATCCCAACAGGGGGGCAATCAGCCCCAGCATTTT
j_gene: TRBJ2-5; d_gene: -; abundance: -; v_gene: TRBV6-6; CDR3aa: CASSYSTLRAAETQYF; CDR3nt: TGTGCCAGCAGTTACTCGACTCTGCGGGCAGCGGAGACCCAGTACTTC
j_gene: TRBJ2-5; d_gene: -; abundance: -; v_gene: TRBV9; CDR3aa: CASSPGGAGETQYF; CDR3nt: TGTGCCAGCAGCCCCGGGGGAGCCGGAGAGACCCAGTACTTC
j_gene: TRBJ1-1; d_gene: -; abundance: -; v_gene: TRBV6-6; CDR3aa: CASRNPGPEAFF; CDR3nt: TGTGCCAGCCGGAATCCAGGGCCTGAAGCTTTCTTT
j_gene: TRBJ1-1; d_gene: TRBD1; abundance: -; v_gene: TRBV29-1; CDR3aa: CSGIQGATEAFF; CDR3nt: TGCAGCGGAATACAGGGGGCAACTGAAGCTTTCTTT
j_gene: TRBJ1-2; d_gene: -; abundance: -; v_gene: TRBV19; CDR3aa: CASSIAGRDYGYTF; CDR3nt: TGTGCCAGTAGTATAGCCGGCAGGGACTATGGCTACACCTTC
j_gene: TRBJ2-1; d_gene: -; abundance: -; v_gene: TRBV7-9; CDR3aa: CASSLGSGSSYNEQFF; CDR3nt: TGTGCCAGCAGCTTAGGATCGGGGAGCTCCTACAATGAGCAGTTCTTC
j_gene: TRBJ2-2; d_gene: TRBD2; abundance: once; v_gene: TRBV6-5; CDR3aa: CASSLAGNTGELFF; CDR3nt: TGTGCCAGCAGTTTAGCGGGGAACACCGGGGAGCTGTTTTTT
j_gene: TRBJ1-3; d_gene: -; abundance: -; v_gene: TRBV7-3; CDR3aa: CASSTGSGNTIYF; CDR3nt: TGTGCCAGCAGCACAGGTTCTGGAAACACCATATATTTT
j_gene: TRBJ2-7; d_gene: TRBD1; abundance: -; v_gene: TRBV5-1; CDR3aa: CASSWGTGVSYEQYF; CDR3nt: TGCGCCAGCAGCTGGGGGACAGGGGTATCCTACGAGCAGTACTTC
j_gene: TRBJ2-5; d_gene: -; abundance: -; v_gene: TRBV2; CDR3aa: CASRPGTPNQETQYF; CDR3nt: TGTGCCAGCAGACCCGGGACACCGAACCAAGAGACCCAGTACTTC
j_gene: TRBJ2-5; d_gene: -; abundance: -; v_gene: TRBV7-2; CDR3aa: CASSLLSGTQYF; CDR3nt: TGTGCCAGCAGCTTATTGTCCGGGACCCAGTACTTC